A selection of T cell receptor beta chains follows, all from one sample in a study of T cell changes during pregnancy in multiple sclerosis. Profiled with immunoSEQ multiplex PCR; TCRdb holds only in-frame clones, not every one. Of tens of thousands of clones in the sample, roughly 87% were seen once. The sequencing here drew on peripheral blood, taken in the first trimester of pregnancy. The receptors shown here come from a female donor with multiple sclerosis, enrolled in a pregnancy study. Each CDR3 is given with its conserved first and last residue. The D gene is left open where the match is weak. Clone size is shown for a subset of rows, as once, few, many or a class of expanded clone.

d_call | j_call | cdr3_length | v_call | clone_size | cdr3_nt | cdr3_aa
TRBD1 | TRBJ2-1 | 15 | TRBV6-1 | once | TGTGCCAGCAGTATGACAGGGGGGTCCTACAATGAGCAGTTCTTC | CASSMTGGSYNEQFF
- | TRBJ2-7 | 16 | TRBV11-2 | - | TGTGCCAGCAGCCCCCTTGCTAGGCAAACAAACTACGAGCAGTACTTC | CASSPLARQTNYEQYF
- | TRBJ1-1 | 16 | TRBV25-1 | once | TGTGCCAGCAGTGGACCGCCAGGGGCCCTTTTGACTGAAGCTTTCTTT | CASSGPPGALLTEAFF
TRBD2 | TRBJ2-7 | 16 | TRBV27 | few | TGTGCCAGCAGTTTATACGTAGGAGGGAGGGCCAACGAGCAGTACTTC | CASSLYVGGRANEQYF
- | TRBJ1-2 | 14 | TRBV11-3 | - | TGTGCCAGCAGCTTGACAGAAGCTAACTATGGCTACACCTTC | CASSLTEANYGYTF
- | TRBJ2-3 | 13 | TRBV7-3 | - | TGTGCCAGCAGCTCAAGGGGCGGAGATACGCAGTATTTT | CASSSRGGDTQYF
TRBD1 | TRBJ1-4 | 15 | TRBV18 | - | TGTGCCAGCTCACCCCAGACAGGGGGTGGTGAAAAACTGTTTTTT | CASSPQTGGGEKLFF
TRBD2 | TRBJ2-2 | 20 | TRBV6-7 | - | TGTGCCAGCAGACGCCGACTAGCGGGAGTTGGGTTGTGGAAGACCGGGGAGCTGTTTTTT | CASRRRLAGVGLWKTGELFF
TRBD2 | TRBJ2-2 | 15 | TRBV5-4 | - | TGTGGCACCACTAGCGGGATAAAGAACACCGGGGAGCTGTTTTTT | CGTTSGIKNTGELFF
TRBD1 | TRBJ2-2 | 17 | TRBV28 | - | TGTGCCAGCAGCGGGGTACAGGGGGCTACGAACACCGGGGAGCTGTTTTTT | CASSGVQGATNTGELFF
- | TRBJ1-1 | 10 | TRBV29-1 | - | TGCAGCGCCCATATAATGAAGCTTTTCTTT | CSAHIMKLFF
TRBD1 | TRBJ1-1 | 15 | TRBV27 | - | TGTGCCAGCAGTCACCTCGGGACAGAGAACACTGAAGCTTTCTTT | CASSHLGTENTEAFF
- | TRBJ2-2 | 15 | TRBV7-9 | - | TGTGCCAGCAGCTTAGTCGGGGTGGAGGCCGGGGAGCTGTTTTTT | CASSLVGVEAGELFF
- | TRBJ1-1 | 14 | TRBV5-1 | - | TGCGCCAGCAGCTTGATCGGGGGGGACGCTGAAGCTTTCTTT | CASSLIGGDAEAFF
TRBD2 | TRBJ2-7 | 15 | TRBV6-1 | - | TGTGCCAGCACAAAGGGACTAGCGGGAGGGGACGAGCAGTACTTC | CASTKGLAGGDEQYF
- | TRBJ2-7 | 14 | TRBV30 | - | TGTGCCTACTACTTATCGGCGGGACCCTACGAGCAGTACTTC | CAYYLSAGPYEQYF
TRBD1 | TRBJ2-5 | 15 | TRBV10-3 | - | TGTGCCATCAGGGGACAGGGGGCGCCCTCGGAGACCCAGTACTTC | CAIRGQGAPSETQYF
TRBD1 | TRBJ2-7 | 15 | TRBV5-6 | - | TGTGCCAGCAGCTTATTAGGACAGGGGCGGCGGGAGCAGTACTTC | CASSLLGQGRREQYF
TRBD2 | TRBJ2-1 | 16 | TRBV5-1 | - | TGCGCCAGCAGCTTGCGGGCGGGGGTATCCTACAATGAGCAGTTCTTC | CASSLRAGVSYNEQFF
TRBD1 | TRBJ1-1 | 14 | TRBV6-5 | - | TGTGCCAGCAGGGCCACAGGGGCGGTAACTGAAGCTTTCTTT | CASRATGAVTEAFF
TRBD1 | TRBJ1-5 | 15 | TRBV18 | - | TGTGCCAGCTCACGGGAGACAGGGGGATTGCAGCCCCAGCATTTT | CASSRETGGLQPQHF
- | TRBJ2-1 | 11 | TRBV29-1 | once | TGCAGCGTTCATGGCGCGGGATTCCAGTTCTTC | CSVHGAGFQFF
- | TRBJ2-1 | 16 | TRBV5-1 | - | TGCGCCAGCAGTCACACACCTTCAAGCTCCTACAATGAGCAGTTCTTC | CASSHTPSSSYNEQFF
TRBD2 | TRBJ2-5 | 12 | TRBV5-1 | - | TGCGCCAGCGCTAGGGAGCGGGAGGGCCAGTACTTC | CASAREREGQYF
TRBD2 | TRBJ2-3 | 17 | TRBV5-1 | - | TGCGCCAGCAGCTTGGAGGGAAGCGGGAGGTCCACAGATACGCAGTATTTT | CASSLEGSGRSTDTQYF
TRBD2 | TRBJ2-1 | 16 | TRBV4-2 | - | TGTGCCAGCAGCCCCGGATTCCTAGCGGGAGAAACTGAGCAGTTCTTC | CASSPGFLAGETEQFF
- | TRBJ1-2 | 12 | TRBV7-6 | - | TGTGCCAGCAGCTTAAGAGGTGATGGCTACACCTTC | CASSLRGDGYTF
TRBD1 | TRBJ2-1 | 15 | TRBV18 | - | TGTGCCAGCTCCAGGAACAGGGGGCGTTTCAATGAGCAGTTCTTC | CASSRNRGRFNEQFF
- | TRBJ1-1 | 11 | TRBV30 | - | TGTGCCTGGGCCCACGGGGGGGAAGCTTTCTTT | CAWAHGGEAFF
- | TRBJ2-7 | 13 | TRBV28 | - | TGTGCCAGCAGCTGGGGCGGTTCCTACGAGCAGTACTTC | CASSWGGSYEQYF
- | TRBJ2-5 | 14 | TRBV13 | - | TGTGCCAGCAGCTCTACGGGCGGGCAAGAGACCCAGTACTTC | CASSSTGGQETQYF
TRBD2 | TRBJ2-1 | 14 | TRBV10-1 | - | TGCGCCAGCAGTGTGACTAGCGGGCGGAATGAGCAGTTCTTC | CASSVTSGRNEQFF
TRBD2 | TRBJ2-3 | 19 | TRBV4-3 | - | TGCGCCAGCAGCCAAACGCTTTGGATAGCGGGAGGGTTCACAGATACGCAGTATTTT | CASSQTLWIAGGFTDTQYF
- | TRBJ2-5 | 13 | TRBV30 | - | TGTGCCTGGGTCGAACTTTACCAAGAGACCCAGTACTTC | CAWVELYQETQYF
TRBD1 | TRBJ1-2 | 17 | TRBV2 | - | TGTGCCAGCAGGGAGTATAACCGGGACAGGGGGCTTGGTGGCTACACCTTC | CASREYNRDRGLGGYTF
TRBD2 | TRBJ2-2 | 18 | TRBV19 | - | TGTGCCAGTACACCGTGGACGACTAGCGGGTTTAAGACCGGGGAGCTGTTTTTT | CASTPWTTSGFKTGELFF
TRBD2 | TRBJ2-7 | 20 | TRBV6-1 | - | TGTGCCAGCAGTGAAACCCACTCCCTGACTAGCGGGTATTCTCCCTACGAGCAGTACTTC | CASSETHSLTSGYSPYEQYF
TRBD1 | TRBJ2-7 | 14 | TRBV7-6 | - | TGTGCCAGCAGCCCACCGGGACAGTACTACGAGCAGTACTTC | CASSPPGQYYEQYF
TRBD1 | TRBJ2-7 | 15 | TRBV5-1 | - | TGCGCCAGCATGGGACAGGGGGCCCCGGAATCCGAGCAGTACTTC | CASMGQGAPESEQYF
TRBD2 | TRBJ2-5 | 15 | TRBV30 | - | TGTGCCTGGAGCCCCGGACTAGCGGGTCAAGAGACCCAGTACTTC | CAWSPGLAGQETQYF
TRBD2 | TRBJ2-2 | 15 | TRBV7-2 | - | TGTGCCAGCAGCCCAATGACTAGCGGGAGCGGGGAGCTGTTTTTT | CASSPMTSGSGELFF
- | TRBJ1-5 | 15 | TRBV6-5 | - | TGTGCCAGCAGTTACTCTCTAGGAGCAAATCAGCCCCAGCATTTT | CASSYSLGANQPQHF
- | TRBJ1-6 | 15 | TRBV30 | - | TGTGCCTGGAAGGAGGGCGGGATATATAATTCACCCCTCCACTTT | CAWKEGGIYNSPLHF
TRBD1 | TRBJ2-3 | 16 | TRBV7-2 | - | TGTGCCAGCAGCGGTCGGACAGGGGCCGACACAGATACGCAGTATTTT | CASSGRTGADTDTQYF
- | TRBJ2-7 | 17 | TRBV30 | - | TGTGCCTGGAGTCTTAAACCGGGACTCAAACCCCCCTACGAGCAGTACTTC | CAWSLKPGLKPPYEQYF
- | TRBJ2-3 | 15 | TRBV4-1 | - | TGCGCCAGCAGCCAGGGGATTCAGGGAACAGATACGCAGTATTTT | CASSQGIQGTDTQYF
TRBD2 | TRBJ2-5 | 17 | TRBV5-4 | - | TGTGCCAGCAGCTTGGGACAAGGAGGGAGGGCCAGGGAGACCCAGTACTTC | CASSLGQGGRARETQYF
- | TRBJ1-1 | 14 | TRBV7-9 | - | TGTGCCAGCAGCTTAAGGCAGGCACGCACTGAAGCTTTCTTT | CASSLRQARTEAFF
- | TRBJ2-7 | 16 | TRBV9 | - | TGTGCCAGCAGCGTAGGCGGCGCGTTCTCCACCTACGAGCAGTACTTC | CASSVGGAFSTYEQYF
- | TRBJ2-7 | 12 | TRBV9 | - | TGTGCCAGCAGCCCGTCAGTCTACGAGCAGTACTTC | CASSPSVYEQYF
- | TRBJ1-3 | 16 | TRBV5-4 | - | TGTGCCAGCAGTAGGGGACACACCAGCTCTGGAAACACCATATATTTT | CASSRGHTSSGNTIYF
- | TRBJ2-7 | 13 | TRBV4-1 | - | TGCGCCAGCAGCCAGAACAGGGTACACGAGCAGTACTTC | CASSQNRVHEQYF
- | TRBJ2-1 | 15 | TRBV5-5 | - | TGTGCCAGCAGCTTGGAGTGGAGTTCCTACAATGAGCAGTTCTTC | CASSLEWSSYNEQFF
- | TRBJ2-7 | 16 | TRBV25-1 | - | TGTGCCAGCAGTCCCCTATTTAATCCGGAGGCCCACGAGCAGTACTTC | CASSPLFNPEAHEQYF
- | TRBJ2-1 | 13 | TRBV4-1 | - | TGCGCCAGCAGCTTGAGCGGGTACAATGAGCAGTTCTTC | CASSLSGYNEQFF
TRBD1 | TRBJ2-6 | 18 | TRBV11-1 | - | TGTGCCAGCAGCTTAGTCAAGGGGGCATCCTCTGGGGCCAACGTCCTGACTTTC | CASSLVKGASSGANVLTF